This T cell receptor (beta chain) derives from a study of OX40 agonist ivuxolimab in advanced cancers. Whole-study context: The patients' treatment was ivuxolimab, an agonistic anti-OX40 (CD134) antibody. Intravenous ivuxolimab was administered to patients every 2 weeks at 0.01 to 10 mg/kg.

The CDR3 loop spans 18 amino acids. Germline V gene sequence: CDR1 MGHDK, CDR2 SYGVNS. Losses at the gene ends were 8 bases for V and 4 bases for J; bases not matched to a gene: 14. Here immunoSEQ multiplex PCR was the method, and the copy in TCRdb shows in-frame clones only, minus some. Altogether about 79,000 clones are present, approximately 91% being singletons, with the ten largest covering roughly 6.9%. Patients who had autoimmune disease history or got systemic immunosuppression were left out. About this clone: Its antigen is not identified.

Study-wide findings and caveats: Among the lowest peripheral clonal expansion occurred in 0.1-3.0 mg/kg partial responders.

The V call is TRBV25-1, the J call TRBJ2-7; TRBD2 matches at 16 bases. This sequence originates from an adult with an advanced solid tumor such as melanoma, head and neck, liver or kidney cancer. The sample in question was CD4+ or CD8+ T cells sorted from blood, obtained in a trial of the OX40 agonist ivuxolimab. The CDR3 DNA is TGTGCCAGCGGAACGGGACTAGCGGGAGGGCCACGGGGTTACGAGCAGTACTTC. Residues: CASGTGLAGGPRGYEQYF.